This T cell receptor (beta chain) was captured by sequencing in a study of blood T cell repertoires in COVID-19. About the research overall: T cells, B-cell-depleted T cells, or PBMCs supplied cDNA or gDNA.

In the authors' methods: The authors estimated nucleated cell counts from reference gene primer amplification. The method was immunoSEQ multiplex PCR; TCRdb's version includes in-frame clones alone and lacks a portion of them. That table is the source of V, J and clone size, and D and trimming were worked out from the DNA. The sample carries around 120,000 clones, over 75% recorded once. The CDR3 runs to 17 residues. Trimming took off 2 bases at V and 2 bases at J, with 17 bases between the two ends. Germline loops: CDR1 MDHEN, CDR2 SYDVKM. This sequence joins TRBV28 and TRBJ2-3; D not certain. This TCR was recovered from a woman over 75 with acute or convalescent COVID-19. The sample was peripheral blood. This CDR3 reads CASSLDPLGRYTDTQYF. The CDR3 DNA sequence: TGTGCCAGCAGTTTAGACCCACTTGGCAGGTACACAGATACGCAGTATTTT.